A selection of T cell receptor beta chains follows, all from one sample in a study of regulatory T cells in long-lasting Graves disease. From the multiplex PCR reads, TCRdb called clonotypes with MiXCR, one entry per CDR3 protein. The data show about 440,000 distinct CDR3 sequences, with around 15% seen just once and approximately 12% held by the top ten. These sequences were also reported in another study, on T cells in Graves' hyperthyroidism and ophthalmopathy.

This material consisted of peripheral blood mononuclear cells (PBMCs), taken at new diagnosis, from a patient treated with antithyroid drugs. These receptors were obtained from a woman in her 30s with Graves disease. Each CDR3 is given with its conserved first and last residue. Each record gives: J gene, D gene, V gene, clone size, CDR3 protein, CDR3 DNA. A D gene is named only where the DNA matches it firmly. Part of the rows lack a size; the others show once, few, many or a class for expanded clones.

>TRBJ1-1|.|TRBV11-1|once
CASSLPLGQRSTEAFF
TGTGCCAGCAGCTTACCCCTTGGACAGAGAAGCACTGAAGCTTTCTTT
>TRBJ2-1|.|TRBV19|few
CASSIGGRKGEQFF
TGTGCCAGTAGTATAGGGGGCCGGAAGGGTGAGCAGTTCTTC
>TRBJ2-1|TRBD2|TRBV7-2|.
CASSLFPVGLAGVNEQFF
TGTGCCAGCAGCTTGTTCCCAGTGGGACTAGCGGGAGTCAATGAGCAGTTCTTC
>TRBJ2-2|TRBD2|TRBV24-1|many
CATSDYGTSASGELFF
TGTGCCACCAGTGATTACGGGACTAGCGCTTCCGGGGAGCTGTTTTTT
>TRBJ2-7|.|TRBV20-1|many
CSAIRTGVAYEQYF
TGCAGTGCCATCCGGACGGGCGTAGCCTACGAGCAGTACTTC
>TRBJ2-4|TRBD2|TRBV20-1|many
CSARDPLRASGSYIQYF
TGCAGTGCTAGAGATCCCCTCCGAGCTAGCGGGAGTTACATTCAGTACTTC
>TRBJ1-4|.|TRBV28|once
CASSLPGSGRGEKLFF
TGTGCCAGCAGTTTACCGGGCAGTGGACGTGGAGAAAAACTGTTTTTT
>TRBJ2-1|TRBD2|TRBV10-2|few
CATSRTSEGNEQFF
TGCGCCACCAGTCGTACTAGCGAAGGGAATGAGCAGTTCTTC
>TRBJ1-5|.|TRBV18|.
CASSPTGRGFDQPQHF
TGTGCCAGCTCGCCGACCGGACGGGGGTTTGATCAGCCCCAGCATTTT
>TRBJ2-5|TRBD2|TRBV7-9|many
CASSSLPGLEETQYF
TGTGCCAGCAGCTCCCTCCCGGGACTAGAAGAGACCCAGTACTTC
>TRBJ1-5|.|TRBV27|few
CASSFRGGQPQHF
TGTGCCAGCAGTTTCCGGGGGGGACAGCCCCAGCATTTT
>TRBJ2-5|.|TRBV7-9|many
CASSPLETQETQYF
TGTGCCAGCAGCCCCCTAGAGACCCAAGAGACCCAGTACTTC
>TRBJ2-3|.|TRBV2|many
CASSRDRNTDTQYF
TGTGCCAGCAGCAGGGACCGCAACACAGATACGCAGTATTTT
>TRBJ1-1|.|TRBV2|many
CAGQESSGAFF
TGTGCCGGGCAAGAGAGCTCTGGCGCTTTCTTT
>TRBJ2-5|.|TRBV11-2|few
CASSFPMRAETQYF
TGTGCCAGCAGCTTTCCTATGAGGGCGGAGACCCAGTACTTC
>TRBJ2-1|.|TRBV6-1|.
CASAVRTGLHEQFF
TGTGCCAGCGCCGTCCGGACTGGGCTGCATGAGCAGTTCTTC
>TRBJ2-7|TRBD2|TRBV28|many
CASSLAGGLLGEQYF
TGTGCCAGCAGTTTAGCGGGAGGGTTACTTGGTGAGCAGTACTTC
>TRBJ1-5|.|TRBV19|few
CASSMVLEGRGNQPQHF
TGTGCCAGTAGTATGGTTCTGGAGGGTCGTGGCAATCAGCCCCAGCATTTT
>TRBJ2-1|.|TRBV11-2|many
CASSDIHGTASSYNEQFF
TGTGCCAGCAGCGATATACACGGGACTGCTAGCTCCTACAATGAGCAGTTCTTC
>TRBJ2-1|.|TRBV27|.
CASNGGLNEQFF
TGTGCCAGCAATGGGGGCCTCAATGAGCAGTTCTTC
>TRBJ2-3|.|TRBV11-2|many
CASSSQLLTDTQYF
TGTGCCAGCAGCTCTCAGTTGCTCACAGATACGCAGTATTTT
>TRBJ2-3|.|TRBV19|.
CASTRGDSSTDTQYF
TGTGCCAGTACTCGGGGGGACAGCAGCACAGATACGCAGTATTTT
>TRBJ2-6|TRBD1|TRBV14|.
CASSPRTGWGSGANVLTF
TGTGCCAGCAGCCCCAGGACAGGGTGGGGCTCTGGGGCCAACGTCCTGACTTTC
>TRBJ2-3|TRBD2|TRBV20-1|.
CSARAPGLAGGGGTDTQYF
TGCAGTGCTAGAGCACCGGGACTAGCGGGAGGAGGAGGCACAGATACGCAGTATTTT
>TRBJ1-5|.|TRBV7-2|once
CASSPGGGGSQPQHF
TGTGCCAGCAGCCCCGGGGGGGGAGGGTCGCAGCCCCAGCATTTT
>TRBJ2-7|.|TRBV6-2/TRBV6-3|.
CASSDWQDTYEQYF
TGTGCCAGCAGTGACTGGCAGGATACCTACGAGCAGTACTTC
>TRBJ2-2|TRBD2|TRBV7-3|many
CASSRGLAGDTWNTGELFF
TGTGCCAGCAGCCGAGGACTAGCGGGAGACACGTGGAACACCGGGGAGCTGTTTTTT
>TRBJ1-2|TRBD1|TRBV6-2/TRBV6-3|once
CASSRTGTGNYGYTF
TGTGCCAGCAGCCGCACCGGGACAGGGAACTATGGCTACACCTTC